The 29 T cell receptor beta chains below all came from one sample that was sequenced in a study of blood T cell repertoires in COVID-19. This table comes from immunoSEQ multiplex PCR, and its TCRdb copy is limited to in-frame clones, with some not included. The sample shows roughly 230,000 clones, approximately 84% of them seen only once. Sequencing was performed on peripheral blood. Receptor source: a woman at least 80 years old with acute or convalescent COVID-19.

The genes are TRBV19 and TRBJ1-5; TRBD1 matches 10 bases. Germline lookup yields CDR1 LNHDA and CDR2 SQIVND (reference sequence). The CDR3 is 14 amino acids. The V and J ends lost 7 bases and 2 bases, in that order; junction bases with no gene match: 2. Here the CDR3 reads CASTGTGGNQPQHF. In nucleotides, the CDR3 is TGTGCCAGTACCGGGACAGGGGGCAATCAGCCCCAGCATTTT.

This clone was counted only a few times. In DNA form, the CDR3 reads TGTGCCAGCACCCTCCGACTAGCGGGAATTTATACGCAGTATTTT. It encodes CASTLRLAGIYTQYF. The V call is TRBV7-2, the J call TRBJ2-3; 11 nucleotides agree with TRBD2. V lost 7 bases, J lost 7 bases, and 10 bases stayed unmatched. The CDR3 consists of 15 residues. Germline V gene lookup returns CDR1 SGHTA and CDR2 FQGNSA.

The chain is built from TRBV19 and TRBJ1-1; possibly TRBD1 for D (6 bases). This CDR3 region has 15 residues. Per germline, CDR1 LNHDA and CDR2 SQIVND (reference sequence). The ends were cut back, 6 bases at V and 1 base at J, with 15 bases in the middle. The chain's CDR3 is CASRHPGGANTEAFF. The CDR3 DNA follows: TGTGCCAGTAGGCATCCGGGGGGCGCGAACACTGAAGCTTTCTTT.

This clone was seen a few times. V and J are TRBV27 and TRBJ1-6; possibly TRBD1 for D (6 bases). The CDR3 covers 16 residues. V was shortened by 1 base and J by 5 bases, with 12 bases between the two germline ends. Germline V gives CDR1 MNHEY, CDR2 SMNVEV (reference sequence). In nucleotides, the CDR3 is TGTGCCAGCAGTTTATACGGGCCAGGGGATAATTCACCCCTCCACTTT. It codes for CASSLYGPGDNSPLHF.

The chain has TRBV5-1 and TRBJ2-1; 8 nucleotides line up with TRBD1. CDR3 size: 16 residues. V lost 4 bases, J lost 0 bases, and 6 bases stayed unmatched. CDR1 is SGHRS, CDR2 YFSETQ, per germline. The CDR3 DNA sequence: TGCGCCAGCAGCCCACGGACAGGGCGCTCCTACAATGAGCAGTTCTTC. Its translation is CASSPRTGRSYNEQFF.

The chain joins TRBV29-1 to TRBJ2-3, with 8 bases matching TRBD1. Germline CDR1 and CDR2: SQVTM and ANQGSEA. The CDR3 is 14 residues long. Trimming at V came to 7 bases and at J to 2 bases, leaving 8 bases not matched to a gene. Here the CDR3 reads CSARDRSTTDTQYF. DNA of the CDR3: TGCAGCGCCCGGGACAGGAGCACCACAGATACGCAGTATTTT.

This clone was recorded a few times. The chain links TRBV27 to TRBJ1-6; D is ambiguous. In germline, CDR1 is MNHEY, CDR2 SMNVEV (reference sequence). The V end was cut by 3 bases, the J end by 5 bases, with 8 bases between. This CDR3 has 14 amino acids. The CDR3 protein is CASSFGGDNSPLHF. DNA of the CDR3: TGTGCCAGCAGTTTCGGCGGAGATAATTCACCCCTCCACTTT.

The chain employs TRBV14 and TRBJ1-2; D not resolved. CDR3 length equals 15 residues. V was cut by 1 base and J by 7 bases, with 16 bases left in between. Germline CDR1 reads SGHDN; CDR2 reads FVKESK. In DNA form, the CDR3 reads TGTGCCAGCAGCCAAGGGGTTGGAGGGAAGGGTGGCTACACCTTC. Translated, it gives CASSQGVGGKGGYTF.

The chain is built from TRBV11-2 and TRBJ2-5; 7 bases map to TRBD1. Per germline, CDR1 SGHAT and CDR2 FQNNGV. The CDR3 extends over 13 amino acids. The trim removed 6 bases at V and 4 bases at J, leaving 5 bases unmatched. The CDR3 region is CASSLGTAETQYF. In nucleotides, the CDR3 is TGTGCCAGCAGTCTTGGGACAGCAGAGACCCAGTACTTC.

V and J are TRBV7-8 and TRBJ2-1; 7 bases fit TRBD2. Germline-derived CDR1 and CDR2 are SGHVS and FQNEAQ. J was trimmed by 5 bases and V by 3 bases; bases with no gene match: 7. The length of the CDR3 is 15 residues. The CDR3 DNA follows: TGTGCCAGCAGCTTTATGGCTAGCGGACACAATGAGCAGTTCTTC. Its protein product is CASSFMASGHNEQFF.

This sequence joins TRBV29-1 and TRBJ1-5; D may be TRBD1 (6 bases). Germline loops: CDR1 SQVTM, CDR2 ANQGSEA. V dropped 5 bases and J dropped 0 bases, with 11 bases sitting between them. The CDR3 runs to 14 residues. The CDR3 sequence is CSVQDRYSNQPQHF. CDR3 sequence (DNA): TGCAGCGTTCAGGACAGATATAGCAATCAGCCCCAGCATTTT. The whole variable domain, remainder taken from reference TRBV29-1 and TRBJ1-5, is SAVISQKPSRDICQRGTSLTIQCQVDSQVTMMFWYRQQPGQSLTLIATANQGSEATYESGFVIDKFPISRPNLTFSTLTVSNMSPEDSSIYLCSVQDRYSNQPQHFGDGTRLSIL.

This sequence joins TRBV27 and TRBJ1-4; 7 bases align to TRBD1. The germline V gene has CDR1 MNHEY and CDR2 SMNVEV (reference sequence). The CDR3 loop spans 15 amino acids. V was clipped by 3 bases and J by 8 bases; unmatched bases: 9. The CDR3 DNA follows: TGTGCCAGCAGTTTGCAGACAGGGTGGAGGGAAAAACTGTTTTTT. This translates into CASSLQTGWREKLFF.

The chain combines TRBV14 with TRBJ1-1; TRBD1 aligns across 7 bases. Germline V lookup: CDR1 SGHDN, CDR2 FVKESK. Trimming at V came to 9 bases and at J to 2 bases, leaving 6 bases not matched to a gene. The CDR3 totals 13 residues. For the CDR3, the DNA is TGTGCCAGTAGCAGGGACAGTAACACTGAAGCTTTCTTT. This codes for CASSRDSNTEAFF.

This clone was seen only once. The rearrangement links TRBV15 to TRBJ1-1; tentatively, D is TRBD1 (6 bases). Germline V gene lookup returns CDR1 LNHNV and CDR2 YYDKDF (reference sequence). The V gene lost 1 base and the J gene lost 1 base, with 7 bases spanning the gap. The CDR3 runs 14 residues. The CDR3 region is CATSRGGQNTEAFF. The CDR3 coding sequence is TGTGCCACCAGCAGAGGGGGACAGAACACTGAAGCTTTCTTT.

This clone was recorded once. CDR3 in DNA: TGTGCCAGCAGTGATCCAGGATCAACCTACGAGCAGTACTTC. Translation gives CASSDPGSTYEQYF. The V gene is TRBV6-1, the J gene TRBJ2-7; D is ambiguous. V was cut by 3 bases and J by 2 bases, with 11 bases left in between. The CDR3 spans 14 residues. Per germline, CDR1 MNHNS and CDR2 SASEGT.

At least ten counts were recorded for this clone. V is TRBV2 and J is TRBJ1-2, with TRBD1 matching 9 bases. The J segment lost 9 bases and the V segment lost 6 bases, leaving 20 bases of the junction unmatched. Per germline, CDR1 SNHLY and CDR2 FYNNEI. This CDR3 spans 17 amino acids. The CDR3 DNA reads as TGTGCCAGCAGCGCCTTTGGACAGGGGACCCCGAACTTAAGCTACACCTTC. As protein: CASSAFGQGTPNLSYTF.

The CDR3 DNA is TGTGCCAGTATGACAGGGGGAAGAGAGGGCATTCAGTACTTC. This translates into CASMTGGREGIQYF. The rearrangement links TRBV19 to TRBJ2-4, with TRBD1 identical over 9 bases. The trim removed 7 bases at V and 9 bases at J, leaving 10 bases unmatched. From germline, CDR1 is LNHDA and CDR2 SQIVND (reference sequence). The length of the CDR3 is 14 residues.

This clone was seen ten or more times. The chain employs TRBV25-1 and TRBJ2-1; D not resolved. Trimming shortened V by 5 bases and J by 7 bases, and 6 bases separated the two germline ends. The CDR3 has 11 residues. Per germline, CDR1 MGHDK and CDR2 SYGVNS. The CDR3 coding sequence is TGTGCCAGCAGTCACGAGAATGAGCAGTTCTTC. Amino acid sequence: CASSHENEQFF.

The chain combines TRBV28 with TRBJ1-3, with 10 bases matching TRBD1. The CDR3 extends over 16 amino acids. V dropped 5 bases and J dropped 4; count of bases not matched to a gene: 8. Germline loops: CDR1 MDHEN, CDR2 SYDVKM. The CDR3 coding sequence is TGTGCCAGCAGTCCCAGGGGACAGGGGAACGGAAACACCATATATTTT. It translates to CASSPRGQGNGNTIYF.

This clone was seen a single time. The genes are TRBV3-1 (or the pseudogene TRBV3-2) and TRBJ2-7, with D possibly matching TRBD2 (6 bases). CDR1 is LGHDT and CDR2 is YNNKEL in the germline V gene (reference sequence). The CDR3 has 13 residues. Trimming removed 1 base at V and 9 bases at J, with 13 bases between. The CDR3 DNA reads as TGTGCCAGCAGCCAAGGGGAGGTTTTAGGGCAGTACTTC. Translated: CASSQGEVLGQYF.

The chain is built from TRBV7-9 and TRBJ1-1, with D perhaps TRBD1 (5 bases). V dropped 8 bases and J dropped 1 base, with 5 bases sitting between them. The V gene's germline CDR1 is SEHNR and CDR2 FQNEAQ (reference sequence). This CDR3 is 11 amino acids long. CDR3 sequence: CASQGNTEAFF. The CDR3 DNA reads TGTGCCAGCCAGGGGAACACTGAAGCTTTCTTT.

V gene TRBV5-8 combines with J gene TRBJ2-1, with TRBD2 identical over 8 bases. The ends lost 4 bases at V and 5 bases at J; junction bases unmatched: 8. Looked up from germline, CDR1 is SGHTS and CDR2 is YDEGEE. The CDR3 sequence is 15 residues long. The CDR3 reads CASSRAGEGHNEQFF. CDR3 bases: TGTGCCAGCAGCCGAGCGGGAGAGGGACACAATGAGCAGTTCTTC.

The J gene is TRBJ1-2, the V gene TRBV20-1; D unclear. Trimming cost V 6 bases and J 8 bases, with 13 bases left between them. This CDR3 has 11 amino acids. The germline gives CDR1 DFQATT, CDR2 SNEGSKA (reference sequence). CDR3 nucleotides: TGCAGTGCGACTGACGGCAAGGGCTACACCTTC. It is translated as CSATDGKGYTF.

The chain recombines TRBV5-4 with TRBJ2-3, with TRBD2 matching over 14 bases. Germline CDR1 reads SGHNT; CDR2 reads YYREEE (reference sequence). J lost 5 bases, V lost 4 bases, and 6 bases had no gene match. The CDR3 runs 16 residues. The CDR3 protein is CASSPTSGGVGDTQYF. DNA for the CDR3: TGTGCCAGCAGCCCGACTAGCGGGGGGGTAGGAGATACGCAGTATTTT.

The chain combines TRBV6-6 with TRBJ1-4; D possibly corresponds to TRBD1 (5 bases). Trimming shortened V by 8 bases and J by 8 bases, and 12 bases separated the two germline ends. Germline CDR1 is MNHNY and CDR2 is SVGAGI (reference sequence). The CDR3 totals 12 residues. The CDR3 sequence is CASGRGGEKLFF. In DNA form, the CDR3 reads TGTGCCAGCGGGAGGGGTGGGGAAAAACTGTTTTTT.

The chain couples TRBV11-3 to TRBJ2-3, with D maybe TRBD2 (5 bases). The CDR3 sequence is 14 residues long. CDR1 SGHNT and CDR2 YENEEA come from the germline V gene. Deletions cut 1 base from V and 2 bases from J, with 7 bases between. This CDR3 reads CASSLGGPTDTQYF. The CDR3 region has the DNA TGTGCCAGCAGCTTAGGAGGGCCCACAGATACGCAGTATTTT.

This clone was recorded many times. The rearrangement joins TRBV3-1 (or the pseudogene TRBV3-2) to TRBJ1-2; D is unclear. Trimming removed 1 base from V and 3 bases from J, with 12 bases in between. Germline V lookup: CDR1 LGHDT, CDR2 YNNKEL (reference sequence). This CDR3 comprises 15 residues. The DNA of the CDR3 is TGTGCCAGCAGCCAAGTATCCCGCGGTGACTATGGCTACACCTTC. Translating gives CASSQVSRGDYGYTF.

This clone was recorded only once. This chain uses TRBV19 with TRBJ2-2; maybe TRBD1 (6 bases). Germline V gene data show CDR1 as LNHDA and CDR2 as SQIVND (reference sequence). The CDR3 is made up of 17 amino acids. Trimming left V 0 bases short and J 4 bases short, with 15 bases between. CDR3 region: CASSIDFRDTVTGELFF. CDR3 in DNA: TGTGCCAGTAGTATAGATTTCCGGGACACTGTCACCGGGGAGCTGTTTTTT.

This rearrangement joins TRBV9 to TRBJ2-2, with 7 bases fitting TRBD1. The CDR3 is made up of 16 amino acids. V gave up 3 bases and J gave up 0 bases; unmatched junction bases: 5. CDR1 and CDR2 from the germline V gene are SGDLS and YYNGEE. The CDR3 bases are TGTGCCAGCAGCGCCTGGACAGGAGCGAACACCGGGGAGCTGTTTTTT. This sequence encodes CASSAWTGANTGELFF.